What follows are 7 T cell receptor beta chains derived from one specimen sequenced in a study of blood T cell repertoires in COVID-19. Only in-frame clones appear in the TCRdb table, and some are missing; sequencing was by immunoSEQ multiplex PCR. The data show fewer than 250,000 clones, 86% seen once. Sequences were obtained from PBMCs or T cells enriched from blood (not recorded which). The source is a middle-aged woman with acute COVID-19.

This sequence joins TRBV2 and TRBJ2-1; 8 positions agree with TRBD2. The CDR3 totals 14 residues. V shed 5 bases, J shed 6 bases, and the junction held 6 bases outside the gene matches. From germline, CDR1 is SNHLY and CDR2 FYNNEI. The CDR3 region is CASSTGTSGNEQFF. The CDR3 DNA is TGTGCCAGCAGTACCGGGACTAGTGGCAATGAGCAGTTCTTC.

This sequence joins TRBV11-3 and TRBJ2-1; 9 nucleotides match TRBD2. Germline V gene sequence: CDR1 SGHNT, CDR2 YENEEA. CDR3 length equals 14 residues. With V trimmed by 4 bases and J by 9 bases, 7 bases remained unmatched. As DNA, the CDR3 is TGTGCCAGCAGCTACCGCGGGACTAGCAGTGAGCAGTTCTTC. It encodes CASSYRGTSSEQFF.

CDR3 amino acids: CASSIVLRTTYNEQFF. As DNA, the CDR3 is TGTGCCAGTAGTATTGTTCTCAGAACGACATACAATGAGCAGTTCTTC. The chain has TRBV19 and TRBJ2-1; D remains unclear. The CDR3 loop spans 16 amino acids. The ends were cut back, 3 bases at V and 4 bases at J, with 16 bases in the middle. Germline V gene data show CDR1 as LNHDA and CDR2 as SQIVND (reference sequence). The full variable domain, completed using reference TRBV19 and TRBJ2-1, is DGGITQSPKYLFRKEGQNVTLSCEQNLNHDAMYWYRQDPGQGLRLIYYSQIVNDFQKGDIAEGYSVSREKKESFPLTVTSAQKNPTAFYLCASSIVLRTTYNEQFFGPGTRLTVL.

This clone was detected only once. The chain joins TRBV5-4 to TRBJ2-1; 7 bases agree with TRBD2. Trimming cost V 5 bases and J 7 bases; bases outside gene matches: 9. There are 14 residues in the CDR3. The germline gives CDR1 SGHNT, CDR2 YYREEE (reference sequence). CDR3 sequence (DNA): TGTGCCAGCAGTCACCCCCGGCGGGAGAATGAGCAGTTCTTC. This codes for CASSHPRRENEQFF. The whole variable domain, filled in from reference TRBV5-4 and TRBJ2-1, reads ETGVTQSPTHLIKTRGQQVTLRCSSQSGHNTVSWYQQALGQGPQFIFQYYREEENGRGNFPPRFSGLQFPNYSSELNVNALELDDSALYLCASSHPRRENEQFFGPGTRLTVL.

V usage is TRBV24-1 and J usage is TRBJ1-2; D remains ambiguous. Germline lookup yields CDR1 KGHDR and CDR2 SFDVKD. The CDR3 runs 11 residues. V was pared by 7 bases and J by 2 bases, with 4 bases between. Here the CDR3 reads CATSGNYGYTF. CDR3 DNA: TGTGCCACCAGCGGGAACTATGGCTACACCTTC.

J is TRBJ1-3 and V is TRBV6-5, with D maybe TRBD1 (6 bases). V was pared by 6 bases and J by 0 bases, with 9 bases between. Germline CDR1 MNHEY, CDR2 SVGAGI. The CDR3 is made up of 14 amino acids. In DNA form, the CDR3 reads TGTGCCAGCAGGGACAGCCACTCTGGAAACACCATATATTTT. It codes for CASRDSHSGNTIYF.

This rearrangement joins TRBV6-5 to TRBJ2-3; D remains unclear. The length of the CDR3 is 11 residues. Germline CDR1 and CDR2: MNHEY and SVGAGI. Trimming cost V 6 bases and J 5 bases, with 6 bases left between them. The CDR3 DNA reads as TGTGCCAGCAGCGGGTTAGATACGCAGTATTTT. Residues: CASSGLDTQYF.